This T cell receptor beta chain was captured in a study of cytomegalovirus exposure and HLA in healthy donors. Study-wide results and limits: For most subjects, TCR beta sequences were reported to predict HLA-A and HLA-B alleles with accuracy.

It was with 60 Vbeta and 13 Jbeta primers that the PCR ran. Sequencing was performed with immunoSEQ multiplex PCR; in TCRdb, only in-frame clones are kept and a portion is missing. Found here are about 160,000 clones, around 79% of them singletons; the top ten hold around 0.89%. The V and J ends lost 0 bases and 1 base respectively, with 10 bases between them. The CDR3 is made up of 15 amino acids. Germline-derived CDR1 and CDR2 are SGHRS and YFSETQ. Points on this clone: Its antigen is currently unknown.

Sequencing used PBMCs. V is TRBV5-1 and J is TRBJ2-5; D gene unclear. This sequence originates from a woman aged 45-59 years in good health and CMV-seropositive. The CDR3 DNA is TGCGCCAGCAGCTTGGCCGGTCCGGTCCAAGAGACCCAGTACTTC. Residues: CASSLAGPVQETQYF.